This TCR beta chain was sequenced in a study of blood T cell repertoires in COVID-19. In the study overall: Samples of COVID-19 (acute and convalescent) were obtained from the United States, Italy and Spain. Nucleic acid was either cDNA or gDNA, and it came from T cells, B-cell-depleted T cells, or PBMCs.

The J segment lost 7 bases and the V segment lost 5 bases, leaving 7 bases of the junction unmatched. Germline V CDR1 and CDR2: SGHTA, FQGNSA. This CDR3 region has 13 residues. Original processing notes: The assay estimated nucleated cells by amplifying reference gene primers. Only in-frame clones appear in the TCRdb table, and some are missing; sequencing was by immunoSEQ multiplex PCR. That table is the source of V, J and clone size, and D and trimming were worked out from the DNA. The top ten hold 9.7% of the sample, which has about 220,000 clones, 80% to 90% seen once. The chain links TRBV7-2 to TRBJ2-7; 8 positions match TRBD2. This receptor was taken from a man aged 45-60 years with active or convalescent COVID-19. Specimen: peripheral blood. CDR3 sequence reads: CASSGAPGGEQYV. CDR3 nucleotides: TGTGCCAGCAGCGGCGCCCCGGGGGGGGAGCAGTACGTC.